The 20 T cell receptor beta chains given below trace back to one sample, sequenced in a study of T cell changes during pregnancy in multiple sclerosis. Repertoires were generated with immunoSEQ multiplex PCR, while TCRdb's copy carries only in-frame clones and drops some. Of roughly 48,000 clones detected, around 94% appear once; the ten largest clones hold over 0.45%. The material sequenced was CD4+ T cells from peripheral blood mononuclear cells, taken in the first trimester of pregnancy. The receptors stem from a female donor with multiple sclerosis, enrolled in a pregnancy study.

The chain couples TRBV7-9 to TRBJ1-1, with D uncertain. The CDR3 loop spans 13 amino acids. V was pared by 7 bases and J by 1 base, with 10 bases between. CDR1 is SEHNR and CDR2 is FQNEAQ in the germline V gene (reference sequence). CDR3 DNA sequence: TGTGCCAGCAACCCGGGAACGAACACTGAAGCTTTCTTT. Residues: CASNPGTNTEAFF.

This rearrangement joins TRBV14 to TRBJ2-7, with D perhaps TRBD1 (6 bases). V lost 6 bases, J lost 4 bases, and 13 bases lay in between. The CDR3 totals 13 residues. Germline V gene data show CDR1 as SGHDN and CDR2 as FVKESK. CDR3 amino acids: CASRDTGKYEQYF. The CDR3 bases are TGTGCCAGCAGGGACACAGGGAAATACGAGCAGTACTTC.

This sequence joins TRBV19 and TRBJ2-1, with TRBD2 matching 7 bases. The germline CDR1 and CDR2 sequences are LNHDA and SQIVND (reference sequence). The CDR3 is 14 amino acids. The ends lost 4 bases at V and 8 bases at J; junction bases unmatched: 8. Here the CDR3 DNA reads TGTGCCAGTAGTAAAGCTCGGGGGGTTTATGAGCAGTTCTTC. Translated, it gives CASSKARGVYEQFF.

This clone is a singleton in its sample. The rearrangement links TRBV6-1 to TRBJ2-7; TRBD2 is a possible D gene (6 bases). Trimming left V 11 bases short and J 3 bases short, with 8 bases between. Germline CDR1 MNHNS, CDR2 SASEGT. The CDR3 runs 10 residues. The CDR3 coding sequence is TGTGCCGTCGGGGGCTACGAGCAGTACTTC. Protein: CAVGGYEQYF.

This clone was recorded once. The gene calls are TRBV5-1 and TRBJ2-3, with TRBD1 matching 8 bases. The V gene end was trimmed by 4 bases and the J gene end by 0 bases; junction bases not matched to a gene: 4. The CDR3 spans 15 residues. Germline V gene lookup returns CDR1 SGHRS and CDR2 YFSETQ. Here the CDR3 DNA reads TGCGCCAGCAGCGGGACAGGCCTCAGCACAGATACGCAGTATTTT. As protein: CASSGTGLSTDTQYF.

This chain connects TRBV5-4 to TRBJ1-2, with a tentative D call TRBD1 (6 bases). Germline CDR1 SGHNT, CDR2 YYREEE (reference sequence). This CDR3 contains 17 residues. Trimming pared 4 bases from V and 1 base from J, leaving 20 bases between. Here the CDR3 reads CASSPPPGHELNYGYTF. As DNA, the CDR3 is TGTGCCAGCAGCCCCCCCCCGGGACACGAGCTTAACTATGGCTACACCTTC.

The chain has TRBV6-5 and TRBJ2-3; TRBD2 matches at 8 bases. J lost 3 bases, V lost 10 bases, and 12 bases had no gene match. The CDR3 totals 15 residues. The germline CDR1 and CDR2 sequences are MNHEY and SVGAGI. Written as DNA, the CDR3 is TGTGCCACCTCCCGACGGGGGGGGATGACAGATACGCAGTATTTT. Residues: CATSRRGGMTDTQYF.

In its sample, this clone was seen once. The genes are TRBV5-4 and TRBJ1-6; D uncertain. The CDR3 spans 19 residues. Germline CDR1 SGHNT, CDR2 YYREEE (reference sequence). The V end was cut by 4 bases, the J end by 0 bases, with 20 bases between. The CDR3 is CASSLTAYRGGSYNSPLHF. The CDR3, as DNA: TGTGCCAGCAGCCTAACAGCTTATCGGGGAGGCTCCTATAATTCACCCCTCCACTTT.

Remarks on this clone: Sequence at one end of the junction differs from germline and may be a read error. Other DNA variants within this sample encode the same CDR3. The rearrangement links TRBV19 to TRBJ1-2; 8 nucleotides agree with TRBD1. The germline gives CDR1 LNHDA, CDR2 SQIVND (reference sequence). The CDR3 runs to 14 residues. The CDR3 here is CASSWTGSRVGYTF. The CDR3, as DNA: TGTGCCAGTAGTTGGACAGGGAGTAGAGTTGGCTACACTTTC.

As DNA, the CDR3 is TGTGCCACCAGCAGAGTAGACAGGGACACTGAAGCTTTCTTT. This gives the protein CATSRVDRDTEAFF. The chain employs TRBV15 and TRBJ1-1; 7 bases align to TRBD1. CDR1 LNHNV and CDR2 YYDKDF come from the germline V gene (reference sequence). The CDR3 extends over 14 amino acids. J gave up 3 bases and V 1 base, and 2 bases lay outside the gene matches.

The chain is built from TRBV6-5 and TRBJ1-2; 10 nucleotides align to TRBD1. The CDR3 consists of 15 residues. After removal of 4 bases from V and 4 bases from J, the junction contained 6 bases not matched to a gene. CDR1 is MNHEY, CDR2 SVGAGI, per germline. The CDR3 here is CASSSPDRGVYGYTF. As DNA, the CDR3 is TGTGCCAGCAGTTCCCCGGACAGGGGGGTCTATGGCTACACCTTC.

The rearrangement uses TRBV11-2 and TRBJ1-2, with D unresolved. This CDR3 comprises 14 residues. V was cut by 3 bases and J by 4 bases, with 12 bases left in between. Germline V lookup: CDR1 SGHAT, CDR2 FQNNGV. CDR3 amino acids: CASSLSGRIYGYTF. In DNA form, the CDR3 reads TGTGCCAGCAGCTTGAGCGGGCGAATCTATGGCTACACCTTC.

J is TRBJ1-2 and V is TRBV2, with D perhaps TRBD1 (5 bases). Germline CDR1 SNHLY, CDR2 FYNNEI. Trimming shortened V by 6 bases and J by 5 bases, and 10 bases separated the two germline ends. CDR3 length: 12 amino acids. The CDR3 protein is CASRLQAYGYTF. The CDR3 region has the DNA TGTGCCAGCAGGCTACAGGCATATGGCTACACCTTC.

This chain uses TRBV15 with TRBJ2-5; 8 bases are shared with TRBD1. V was clipped by 1 base and J by 4 bases; unmatched bases: 11. The CDR3 runs 17 residues. The germline gives CDR1 LNHNV, CDR2 YYDKDF (reference sequence). This chain's CDR3 is CATSRGVQGALGETQYF. Here the CDR3 DNA reads TGTGCCACCAGCAGAGGAGTCCAGGGGGCATTGGGAGAGACCCAGTACTTC.

This clone was observed many times. This chain uses TRBV2 with TRBJ1-1; tentative D call: TRBD1 (5 bases). The CDR3 consists of 14 residues. Germline V gene lookup returns CDR1 SNHLY and CDR2 FYNNEI. The V and J ends lost 4 bases and 5 bases respectively, with 14 bases between them. The CDR3 DNA sequence: TGTGCCAGCAGTGGCCCCAGGGTTACAACTGAAGCTTTCTTT. This sequence encodes CASSGPRVTTEAFF.

The V gene is TRBV19, the J gene TRBJ1-1; 8 bases agree with TRBD1. Germline values: CDR1 LNHDA, CDR2 SQIVND (reference sequence). This CDR3 has 13 residues. The J segment lost 5 bases and the V segment lost 9 bases, leaving 8 bases of the junction unmatched. The CDR3 here is CASLSQGATEAFF. CDR3 DNA sequence: TGTGCCAGCCTTAGCCAGGGGGCGACTGAAGCTTTCTTT.

The V and J genes are TRBV27 and TRBJ2-7, with 8 bases that match TRBD1. Germline V CDR1 and CDR2: MNHEY, SMNVEV (reference sequence). J gave up 2 bases and V 5 bases, and 17 bases lay outside the gene matches. This CDR3 has 18 amino acids. This CDR3 reads CASSPSAGQGGRTYEQYF. The CDR3 nucleotides read TGTGCCAGCAGTCCGTCTGCCGGACAGGGAGGTCGGACCTACGAGCAGTACTTC.

The chain is built from TRBV10-3 and TRBJ1-4, with TRBD1 matching over 9 bases. The CDR3 runs to 13 residues. The V and J ends lost 10 bases and 7 bases, in that order; junction bases with no gene match: 7. Germline V gene data show CDR1 as ENHRY and CDR2 as SYGVKD. The CDR3 reads CANSPGQGEKLFF. CDR3 nucleotides: TGTGCCAATTCCCCGGGACAGGGTGAAAAACTGTTTTTT.

The chain recombines TRBV19 with TRBJ1-5; TRBD1 aligns across 7 bases. The CDR3 has 13 residues. Germline CDR1 LNHDA, CDR2 SQIVND (reference sequence). V trimming: 4 bases; J trimming: 4 bases; junction bases outside the gene matches: 1. CDR3 residues: CASSTQGNQPQHF. The CDR3 DNA reads as TGTGCCAGTAGTACACAGGGGAATCAGCCCCAGCATTTT.

This chain uses TRBV27 with TRBJ1-5, with 7 positions matching TRBD1. This CDR3 has 18 residues. Trimming at V came to 3 bases and at J to 1 base, leaving 12 bases not matched to a gene. Germline V CDR1 and CDR2: MNHEY, SMNVEV (reference sequence). CDR3 loop: CASSLVGTGARSNQPQHF. The CDR3 DNA reads TGTGCCAGCAGTTTGGTTGGCACAGGGGCGAGGAGCAATCAGCCCCAGCATTTT.